This T cell receptor (beta chain) was obtained from a study of T cells in Graves' hyperthyroidism and ophthalmopathy. Turning to the study itself: Peripheral blood specimens were obtained at initial diagnosis, prior to any treatment. Study-wide results and limits: The authors' 13 V-J model separated ophthalmopathy from stable hyperthyroidism. Appearing also in blood were most of the thyroid clonotypes expanded above 0.001. Ophthalmopathy was model-predicted a median roughly six months pre-onset.

On this clonotype itself: Its antigen is undetermined. A clone one base away is much larger, so this may be a read error.

The CDR3 contains 15 residues. Germline V gene lookup returns CDR1 SGHTA and CDR2 FQGNSA. The investigators amplified TCR beta CDR3 regions from RNA transcripts. The HTBI set primed first-round TCR CDR3 RT-PCR. Each CDR3 protein gets one entry after TCRdb re-called the multiplex PCR reads with MiXCR. There are about 290,000 distinct CDR3 sequences in the sample; 15% to 20% occur only once, and roughly 53% lies in the top ten. This receptor was identified in a woman aged 60-75 years with Graves' ophthalmopathy. The genes are TRBV7-2 and TRBJ2-1; D not resolved. TRBJ2-7 explains the end of the DNA better; the J call may be wrong. The specimen was blood. The CDR3 loop is CASSRSWSSYNEQYF. Here the CDR3 DNA reads TGTGCCAGCAGCCGATCGTGGAGCTCCTACAATGAGCAGTACTTC.